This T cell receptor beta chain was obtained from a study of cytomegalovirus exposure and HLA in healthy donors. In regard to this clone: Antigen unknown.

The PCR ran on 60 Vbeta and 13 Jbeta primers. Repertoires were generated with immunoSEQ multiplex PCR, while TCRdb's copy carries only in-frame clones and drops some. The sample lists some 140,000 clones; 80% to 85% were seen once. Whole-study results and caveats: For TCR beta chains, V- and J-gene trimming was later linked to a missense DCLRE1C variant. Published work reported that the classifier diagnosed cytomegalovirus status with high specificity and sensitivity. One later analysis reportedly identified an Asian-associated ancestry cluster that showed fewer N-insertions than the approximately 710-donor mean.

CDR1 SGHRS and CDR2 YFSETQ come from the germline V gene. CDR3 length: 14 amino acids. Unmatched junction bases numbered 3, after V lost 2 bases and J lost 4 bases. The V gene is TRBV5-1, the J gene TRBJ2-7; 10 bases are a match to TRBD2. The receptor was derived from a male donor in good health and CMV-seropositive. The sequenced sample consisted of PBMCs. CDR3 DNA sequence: TGCGCCAGCAGCTTTGCTAGCGGGAGTTACGAGCAGTACTTC. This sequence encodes CASSFASGSYEQYF. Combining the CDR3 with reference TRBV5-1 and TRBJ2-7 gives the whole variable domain KAGVTQTPRYLIKTRGQQVTLSCSPISGHRSVSWYQQTPGQGLQFLFEYFSETQRNKGNFPGRFSGRQFSNSRSEMNVSTLELGDSALYLCASSFASGSYEQYFGPGTRLTVT.